These 32 T cell receptor beta chains were sequenced from one sample in a study of blood T cells in healthy people across ages. Primers used in a second PCR of roughly 6 to 11 cycles were a sample-barcoded 5' primer and a J-beta primer mix. A single record per CDR3 protein comes from TCRdb applying MiXCR to the 5' RACE reads. Among fewer than 1.5 million distinct CDR3 sequences listed, approximately 42% were seen once. Sequenced sample: blood. The receptors derive from a young woman in good health.

This clonotype came up a few times. This rearrangement joins TRBV7-9 to TRBJ1-1, with D perhaps TRBD1 (5 bases). Per germline, CDR1 SEHNR and CDR2 FQNEAQ (reference sequence). Trimming took off 4 bases at V and 10 bases at J, with 13 bases between the two ends. The CDR3 covers 12 residues. The CDR3 protein is CASSSGNLVAFF. The CDR3 nucleotides are TGTGCCAGCAGCTCAGGGAATCTAGTAGCTTTCTTT.

This clonotype has only a few counts. V is TRBV11-2 and J is TRBJ2-5, with no clear D. This CDR3 region has 13 residues. Germline CDR1 SGHAT, CDR2 FQNNGV. Trimming removed 1 base at V and 3 bases at J, with 6 bases between. CDR3 DNA: TGTGCCAGCAGCTTAGCCAGGAAAGAGACCCAGTACTTC. As protein: CASSLARKETQYF.

The gene calls are TRBV20-1 and TRBJ2-7; no clear D. The tail of the sequence fits TRBJ2-5 better, so the J call may be wrong. Per germline, CDR1 DFQATT and CDR2 SNEGSKA (reference sequence). This CDR3 is 13 amino acids long. CDR3 sequence reads: CSAREFTQETQYF. The CDR3 DNA is TGCAGTGCTAGAGAGTTTACACAGGAGACCCAGTACTTC.

This chain links TRBV7-2 with TRBJ2-7, with a tentative D call TRBD2 (5 bases). The germline V gene has CDR1 SGHTA and CDR2 FQGNSA. V was cut by 3 bases and J by 4 bases, with 13 bases left in between. CDR3 length: 14 residues. The CDR3: CASSFDLEEYEQYF. The DNA for the CDR3 is TGTGCCAGCAGCTTTGACTTGGAGGAGTACGAGCAGTACTTC.

The J gene is TRBJ2-2, the V gene TRBV7-8; D not resolved. CDR3 length: 11 amino acids. V lost 10 bases, J lost 3 bases, and 6 bases lay in between. Per the germline V gene, CDR1 is SGHVS and CDR2 is FQNEAQ. The CDR3 protein is CAILYTGELFF. The CDR3 DNA reads TGTGCCATACTATACACCGGGGAGCTGTTTTTT.

This clonotype came up a few times. The V gene is TRBV6-5, the J gene TRBJ2-3; perhaps TRBD2 as D (6 bases). The CDR3 is 13 residues long. Germline V gives CDR1 MNHEY, CDR2 SVGAGI. V gave up 5 bases and J gave up 2 bases, with 8 bases separating them. CDR3 amino acids: CASSGDSTDTQYF. For the CDR3, the DNA is TGTGCCAGCAGTGGGGACTCCACAGATACGCAGTATTTT.

This rearrangement joins TRBV12-3 or TRBV12-4 to TRBJ1-5; 7 nucleotides agree with TRBD1. J gave up 6 bases and V 0 bases, and 5 bases lay outside the gene matches. The CDR3 has 15 residues. The CDR3 DNA sequence: TGTGCCAGCAGTTTAGCCGACAGGGATTCTCAGCCCCAGCATTTT. Protein sequence: CASSLADRDSQPQHF.

There are a few counts of this clonotype. The chain links TRBV7-9 to TRBJ1-2; D unresolved. Trimming removed 5 bases at V and 3 bases at J, with 10 bases between. This CDR3 comprises 13 residues. Germline values: CDR1 SEHNR, CDR2 FQNEAQ (reference sequence). The CDR3 DNA reads as TGTGCCAGCAGCCAGGACGTCTACTATGGCTACACCTTC. Protein product: CASSQDVYYGYTF. Full variable domain (remainder filled in from reference TRBV7-9 and TRBJ1-2): DTGVSQNPRHKITKRGQNVTFRCDPISEHNRLYWYRQTLGQGPEFLTYFQNEAQLEKSRLLSDRFSAERPKGSFSTLEIQRTEQGDSAMYLCASSQDVYYGYTFGSGTRLTVV.

A single count supports this clonotype. The chain employs TRBV6-5 and TRBJ2-1, with 10 bases lining up with TRBD2. The end of the DNA fits TRBJ2-7 better, so the J call may be wrong. The CDR3 spans 16 residues. Per the germline V gene, CDR1 is MNHEY and CDR2 is SVGAGI. The CDR3 sequence is CASSYSEAGGYNEQYF. The CDR3 DNA is TGTGCCAGCAGTTACTCCGAAGCGGGGGGGTACAATGAGCAGTACTTC.

This chain uses TRBV7-2 with TRBJ2-7; 8 nucleotides match TRBD1. V shed 7 bases, J shed 0 bases, and the junction held 2 bases outside the gene matches. The CDR3 spans 13 residues. The germline gives CDR1 SGHTA, CDR2 FQGNSA. Written as DNA, the CDR3 is TGTGCCAGCAAGACAGGGGTCTCCTACGAGCAGTACTTC. Its protein product is CASKTGVSYEQYF.

The chain employs TRBV5-1 and TRBJ1-4; a possible D gene is TRBD1 (5 bases). Trimming shortened V by 7 bases and J by 4 bases, and 14 bases separated the two germline ends. The length of the CDR3 is 14 residues. The V gene's germline CDR1 is SGHRS and CDR2 YFSETQ. The CDR3 loop reads CASCTGGLNEKLFF. The CDR3 bases are TGCGCCAGCTGTACAGGAGGTCTTAATGAAAAACTGTTTTTT.

The chain recombines TRBV9 with TRBJ2-1; 9 nucleotides agree with TRBD2. After removal of 0 bases from V and 9 bases from J, the junction contained 10 bases not matched to a gene. The CDR3 is 16 amino acids. From germline, CDR1 is SGDLS and CDR2 YYNGEE. The CDR3 reads CASSVAGLAGIGEQFF. The CDR3 bases are TGTGCCAGCAGCGTAGCTGGTCTAGCGGGAATCGGTGAGCAGTTCTTC.

Only a few counts were recorded for this clonotype. The V call is TRBV6-6, the J call TRBJ2-1, with 7 bases matching TRBD2. CDR3 size: 13 residues. The germline CDR1 and CDR2 sequences are MNHNY and SVGAGI (reference sequence). The ends lost 8 bases at V and 6 bases at J; junction bases unmatched: 7. CDR3 region: CASGGSGSNEQFF. CDR3 DNA sequence: TGTGCCAGCGGCGGGAGTGGTAGCAATGAGCAGTTCTTC.

In its sample, this clonotype was seen a few times. J is TRBJ2-1 and V is TRBV29-1; the D gene is possibly TRBD2 (6 bases). The end of the DNA aligns better with TRBJ2-7, so the J call may be wrong. This CDR3 spans 14 amino acids. Germline V gene sequence: CDR1 SQVTM, CDR2 ANQGSEA. The CDR3 coding sequence is TGCAGCGTTAACGGGGGTCAGTCCTACAATGAGCAGTACTTC. Its translation is CSVNGGQSYNEQYF.

J is TRBJ1-5 and V is TRBV21-1. TRBV21-1 constitutes a pseudogene. The CDR3 consists of 13 residues. CDR3 DNA: TGTGCCAGCAGCACCCCGCCGGATCAGCCCCAGCATTTT. Translated: CASSTPPDQPQHF.

The V call is TRBV12-3 or TRBV12-4, the J call TRBJ2-3; 8 positions agree with TRBD1. The trim removed 7 bases at V and 8 bases at J, leaving 5 bases unmatched. This CDR3 contains 12 residues. CDR3 sequence: CASTQGAGTQYF. In DNA form, the CDR3 reads TGTGCCAGCACCCAGGGGGCAGGTACGCAGTATTTT.

V gene TRBV28 combines with J gene TRBJ1-1, with no clear D. The V and J ends lost 3 bases and 3 bases respectively, with 11 bases between them. Looked up from germline, CDR1 is MDHEN and CDR2 is SYDVKM. CDR3 length equals 14 residues. Here the CDR3 reads CASSFAGFYTEAFF. The CDR3 DNA sequence: TGTGCCAGCAGTTTTGCGGGTTTTTACACTGAAGCTTTCTTT.

This clonotype was seen more than once but under ten times. The chain couples TRBV6-5 to TRBJ2-3, with D perhaps given as TRBD1 or TRBD2 (5 bases each). Per the germline V gene, CDR1 is MNHEY and CDR2 is SVGAGI. V lost 6 bases, J lost 10 bases, and 11 bases lay in between. This CDR3 is 11 amino acids long. CDR3 sequence: CASRRLGAQYF. Written as DNA, the CDR3 is TGTGCCAGCAGGCGACTGGGGGCGCAGTATTTT.

The rearrangement uses TRBV16 and TRBJ2-7; D gene ambiguous. The CDR3 length is 13 residues. From germline, CDR1 is KGHSY and CDR2 FQNENV. The germline V and J ends were trimmed by 0 bases and 2 bases, with 5 bases remaining between them. The CDR3, as DNA: TGTGCCAGCAGCCAATCTTCAGCCTACGAGCAGTACTTC. Protein sequence: CASSQSSAYEQYF.

The table lists this clonotype with a few counts. This chain links TRBV10-3 with TRBJ2-1; perhaps TRBD2 as D (6 bases). With the DNA end fitting TRBJ2-7 better, the J assignment may be wrong. Germline loops: CDR1 ENHRY, CDR2 SYGVKD. This CDR3 has 13 residues. DNA of the CDR3: TGTGCCATCACCGGGACTCCGTACAATGAGCAGTACTTC. This codes for CAITGTPYNEQYF.

Regarding this clonotype: This may arise from a read error, as a much more abundant clone is one base away. The CDR3: CASRRDTGELFF. CDR3 sequence (DNA): TGTGCCAGCAGGAGAGACACCGGGGAGCTGTTTTTT. The chain carries TRBV2 and TRBJ2-2, with D hard to call. Trimming removed 6 bases from V and 3 bases from J, with 5 bases in between. The germline V gene encodes CDR1 SNHLY and CDR2 FYNNEI. The CDR3 covers 12 residues.

Only a few counts were recorded for this clonotype. J is TRBJ1-4 and V is TRBV6-1, with unresolved D. The CDR3 length is 14 residues. Deletions cut 2 bases from V and 10 bases from J, with 14 bases between. Germline CDR1 and CDR2: MNHNS and SASEGT. The CDR3 loop is CASSERWNDGKLFF. The CDR3 DNA follows: TGTGCCAGCAGTGAACGGTGGAATGACGGAAAACTGTTTTTT.

CDR3 in amino acids: CASSPLTPRFGYEQYF. CDR3 coding DNA: TGTGCCAGCAGCCCACTGACCCCCCGGTTTGGGTACGAGCAGTACTTC. The chain recombines TRBV7-9 with TRBJ2-5; D ambiguous. TRBJ2-7 matches the DNA end more closely, so the J call is doubtful. Germline V gene data show CDR1 as SEHNR and CDR2 as FQNEAQ (reference sequence). The length of the CDR3 is 16 residues.

This chain links TRBV7-2 with TRBJ2-4, with 15 bases identical to TRBD2. The J call may be wrong; the DNA end is better matched by TRBJ2-7. Germline CDR1 SGHTA, CDR2 FQGNSA. The length of the CDR3 is 16 residues. CDR3 loop: CASSSLGLAGGYEQYF. In DNA form, the CDR3 reads TGTGCCAGCAGCTCCTTGGGACTAGCGGGGGGCTACGAGCAGTACTTC.

The chain combines TRBV20-1 with TRBJ2-1; no clear D gene. Germline CDR1 reads DFQATT; CDR2 reads SNEGSKA (reference sequence). This CDR3 has 14 residues. The V gene lost 6 bases and the J gene lost 10 bases, with 22 bases spanning the gap. CDR3: CSAGSVAATYEQFF. The CDR3 nucleotides are TGCAGTGCCGGATCAGTGGCGGCCACCTACGAGCAGTTCTTC.

The sample holds many counts of this clonotype. The V gene is TRBV19, the J gene TRBJ2-7; D remains unclear. V was clipped by 3 bases and J by 3 bases, with 12 bases between them. CDR3 length: 14 amino acids. From germline, CDR1 is LNHDA and CDR2 SQIVND (reference sequence). CDR3 DNA sequence: TGTGCCAGTAGTATTGGAAGAAGAAACTACGAGCAGTACTTC. Translated: CASSIGRRNYEQYF.

The rearrangement uses TRBV12-3 or TRBV12-4 and TRBJ2-3, with D possibly being TRBD2 (6 bases). The CDR3 consists of 16 residues. The V end was cut by 2 bases, the J end by 5 bases, with 17 bases between. The CDR3 bases are TGTGCCAGCAGTTTAATGAGGCTAGCGAGCGAAGATACGCAGTATTTT. Its protein is CASSLMRLASEDTQYF.

As regards this clonotype: A single base separates this from a much larger clone, so it may be a read error. This chain links TRBV10-3 with TRBJ2-1; TRBD2 agrees at 8 bases. The DNA end is a closer match to TRBJ2-7, so the J assignment may be wrong. The CDR3 extends over 15 amino acids. Germline CDR1 is ENHRY and CDR2 is SYGVKD. CDR3 loop: CAISESSGGYNEQYF. The CDR3 bases are TGTGCCATCAGTGAGTCTTCGGGAGGGTACAATGAGCAGTACTTC.

On this clonotype: Just one base apart from a much larger clone, this may be a read error. This chain connects TRBV12-3 or TRBV12-4 to TRBJ2-1; 11 nucleotides line up with TRBD2. This CDR3 has 15 residues. The DNA of the CDR3 is TGTGCCAACAGTTTACTAGCGGGGGCCTACAATGAGCAGTTCTTC. Protein: CANSLLAGAYNEQFF.

The V call is TRBV4-1, the J call TRBJ2-5; D is ambiguous. The J call may be incorrect, as the DNA end agrees better with TRBJ2-7. Germline V gene data show CDR1 as MGHRA and CDR2 as YSYEKL. CDR3 length: 16 residues. As DNA, the CDR3 is TGCGCCAGCAGCCAAGATCCGGGTGCGTTCCCCTACGAGCAGTACTTC. Protein product: CASSQDPGAFPYEQYF.

This clonotype was observed a few times. The rearrangement links TRBV2 to TRBJ1-6, with D possibly TRBD1 on 6 matching bases. CDR3 length: 15 residues. Trimming removed 5 bases from V and 9 bases from J, with 17 bases in between. Germline V lookup: CDR1 SNHLY, CDR2 FYNNEI. This chain's CDR3 is CASSTYPGAGSPLHF. The CDR3 DNA reads as TGTGCCAGCAGTACCTACCCAGGGGCTGGTTCACCCCTCCACTTT.

The chain recombines TRBV7-3 with TRBJ2-5; 8 bases map to TRBD2. Germline CDR1 reads SGHTA; CDR2 reads FQGTGA. The CDR3 contains 16 residues. V lost 6 bases, J lost 0 bases, and 9 bases stayed unmatched. CDR3 sequence reads: CASSRSGTRNQETQYF. CDR3 DNA sequence: TGTGCCAGCAGTCGAAGCGGGACTAGAAACCAAGAGACCCAGTACTTC.